This T cell receptor beta chain originates from a study of control samples from healthy donors and cancer patients. Using immunoSEQ multiplex PCR, the repertoire was profiled, and TCRdb retains in-frame clones only, with some absent. Counted here are about 180,000 clones, 94% occurring once; the ten biggest clones make up approximately 1.5%. The germline CDR1 and CDR2 sequences are SGHNT and YYREEE (reference sequence). The CDR3 covers 15 residues. Trimming cost V 4 bases and J 0 bases, with 11 bases left between them. The clonotype was recovered from a young woman in good health. The gene calls are TRBV5-4 and TRBJ2-1; TRBD2 is a possible D gene (6 bases). Sample: blood. The CDR3 here is CASSGPTSSYNEQFF. The CDR3 coding sequence is TGTGCCAGCAGCGGACCGACTAGCTCCTACAATGAGCAGTTCTTC. The whole variable domain, filled in from reference TRBV5-4 and TRBJ2-1, reads ETGVTQSPTHLIKTRGQQVTLRCSSQSGHNTVSWYQQALGQGPQFIFQYYREEENGRGNFPPRFSGLQFPNYSSELNVNALELDDSALYLCASSGPTSSYNEQFFGPGTRLTVL.